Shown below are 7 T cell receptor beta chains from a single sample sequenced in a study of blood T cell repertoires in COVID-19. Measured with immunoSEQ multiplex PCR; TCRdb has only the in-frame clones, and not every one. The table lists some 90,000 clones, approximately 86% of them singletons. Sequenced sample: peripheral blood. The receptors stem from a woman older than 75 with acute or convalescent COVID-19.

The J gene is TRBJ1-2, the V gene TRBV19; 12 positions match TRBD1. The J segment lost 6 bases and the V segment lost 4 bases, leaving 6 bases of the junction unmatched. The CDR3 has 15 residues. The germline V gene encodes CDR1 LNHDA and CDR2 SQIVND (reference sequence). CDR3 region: CASSRMGQGAHGYTF. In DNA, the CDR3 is TGTGCCAGTAGTAGAATGGGACAGGGGGCCCATGGCTACACCTTC.

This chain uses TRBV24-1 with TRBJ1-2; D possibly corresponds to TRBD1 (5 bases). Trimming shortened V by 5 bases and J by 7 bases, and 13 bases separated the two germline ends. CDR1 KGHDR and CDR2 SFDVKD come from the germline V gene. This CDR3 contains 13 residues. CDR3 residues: CATSGRGLGGYTF. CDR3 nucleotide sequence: TGTGCCACCAGTGGAAGGGGACTGGGTGGCTACACCTTC.

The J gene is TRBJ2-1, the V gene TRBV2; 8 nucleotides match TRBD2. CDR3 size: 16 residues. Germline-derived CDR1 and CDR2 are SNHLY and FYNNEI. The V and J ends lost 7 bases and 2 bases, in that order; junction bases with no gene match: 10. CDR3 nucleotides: TGTGCCAGCAACCCGGGGGGGGGACAAACCTACAATGAGCAGTTCTTC. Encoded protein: CASNPGGGQTYNEQFF.

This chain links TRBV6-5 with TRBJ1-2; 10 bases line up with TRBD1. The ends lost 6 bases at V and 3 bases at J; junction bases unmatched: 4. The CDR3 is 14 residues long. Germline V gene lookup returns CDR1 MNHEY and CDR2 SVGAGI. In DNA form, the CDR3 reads TGTGCCAGCAGGCGGACAGGGGGAGACTATGGCTACACCTTC. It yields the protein CASRRTGGDYGYTF.

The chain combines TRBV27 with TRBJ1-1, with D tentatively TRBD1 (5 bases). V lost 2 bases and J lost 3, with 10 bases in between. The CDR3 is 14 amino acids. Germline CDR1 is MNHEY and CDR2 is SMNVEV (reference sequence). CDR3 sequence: CASSLGWGDTEAFF. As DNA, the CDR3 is TGTGCCAGCAGTTTAGGCTGGGGGGACACTGAAGCTTTCTTT.

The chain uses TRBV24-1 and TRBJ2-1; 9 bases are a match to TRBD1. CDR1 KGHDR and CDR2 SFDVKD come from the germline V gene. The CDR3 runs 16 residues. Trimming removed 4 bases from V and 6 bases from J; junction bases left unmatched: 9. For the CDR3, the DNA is TGTGCCACCAGTGACCCCGCCGGGACAGGGCGCAATGAGCAGTTCTTC. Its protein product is CATSDPAGTGRNEQFF.

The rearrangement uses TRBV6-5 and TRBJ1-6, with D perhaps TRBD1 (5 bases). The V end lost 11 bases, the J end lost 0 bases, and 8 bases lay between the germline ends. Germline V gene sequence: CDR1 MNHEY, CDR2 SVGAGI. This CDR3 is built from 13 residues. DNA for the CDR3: TGTGCCGGAAGGGGCTCCTATAATTCACCCCTCCACTTT. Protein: CAGRGSYNSPLHF.